This T cell receptor (beta chain) was recorded in a study of CD8+ T cells in alopecia areata. The authors extracted RNA and reverse transcribed it into cDNA as the sequencing template. The repertoire was sequenced with immunoSEQ multiplex PCR; TCRdb's copy has only in-frame clones and lacks some. Found here are around 97,000 clones, approximately 52% of them singletons; the top ten hold 8.8%. This clone was seen more than once but under ten times. Germline V gene lookup returns CDR1 MGHDK and CDR2 SYGVNS. V shed 6 bases and J shed 6 bases, with 21 bases lying between them. The CDR3 runs to 17 residues.

This TCR came from a human donor in good health. What was sequenced was CD4+ T cells sorted from blood. The rearrangement links TRBV25-1 to TRBJ1-6; D call uncertain. The CDR3 DNA reads as TGTGCCAGCAGACCAATGGTGGATCAGGAGATTAATTCACCCCTCCACTTT. This gives the protein CASRPMVDQEINSPLHF.